Below, one T cell receptor beta chain is given with its context. The target of this receptor is not known. Per-base quality was not reported, and no clone a single base away is much larger than it. The immunoSEQ multiplex PCR assay was used to generate TCR libraries, with TCR-beta and/or TCR-alpha/delta assays applied to each sample. Amplified TCR libraries were sequenced on the Illumina high-throughput platform. The authors processed their data as follows. Clustering and dimensionality reduction relied on pairwise TCRdist distances among GMM-specific receptors from T cells that were either sorted ex vivo or expanded in vitro. Each clinical repertoire received a mean NN-distance score, defined as the average TCRdist to the nearest 10% of tetramer-positive reference sequences. To compute GEM TCR motif frequency, the fraction of unique TCRs matching known GEM sequences by V/J usage and CDR3 length was calculated. Active tuberculosis was classified by linear discriminant analysis with leave-one-out cross-validation, implemented in scikit-learn. What TCRdb holds here is the immuneACCESS table cut down to in-frame rearrangements. Part of the clones is not present; checked against another copy, under half of the missing clones reflect an unresolved V gene, and the others are unexplained. V, J and clone size are those of that table, while D and trimming were read from the DNA. This sample has about 33,000 clones in its table, and 92% of those were observed once. The ten largest clones capture more than 6% of the sample.

The time point tag for this specimen amounts to: new active TB diagnosis, blood taken before or within 7 days of starting treatment. Active tuberculosis patients were HIV-seronegative South African adults aged 18 years or older with a new diagnosis. Active tuberculosis was confirmed by positive sputum smear microscopy and/or positive M. tuberculosis culture. Unsorted cryopreserved PBMC were immunosequenced, covering on average about 100,000 T cells per clinical donor. This sample is drawn from a study of T cells in tuberculosis (dated by TCRdb to 2016 to 2019). Study-wide context: To characterize T cells specific for the mycobacterial lipid antigen glucose monomycolate (GMM), the study used CD1B tetramers together with high-throughput TCR immunosequencing. In a South African clinical cohort, IGRA-negative adolescents, IGRA-positive adolescents with latent tuberculosis and adults with active tuberculosis were compared, with under eleven people in each group. PBMC from active tuberculosis patients were archived either before standard anti-tuberculosis treatment began or within 7 days of its start.

The paper as a whole reports these results and caveats: Smaller mean NN-distances to GMM-specific TCRs were observed in active tuberculosis TCR-alpha repertoires than in IGRA-negative controls, suggesting clonal expansion of GMM-specific TCRs. Shorter CDR3-alpha lengths in active tuberculosis patients partly drove the smaller NN-distances, and the TCR-beta difference was not statistically significant. Clinical samples were selected based on the availability of cryopreserved specimens, with adults included as active tuberculosis cases and adolescents included as controls. With the diverse GMM-specific repertoire as input, a classifier achieved approximately 90% accuracy (AUROC 0.75 to 0.95), whereas GEM motif frequencies as input gave under 75% accuracy.

Reading the germline V gene gives CDR1 SGHRS and CDR2 YFSETQ. The CDR3, from cysteine to phenylalanine, totals 18 residues. The kept DNA is CDR3 alone, 54 bases in frame from the first base. V was cut back by 0 bases and J by 2 bases, leaving a gap of 18 bases between them. The sequence derives from an adult with tuberculosis. Some clones in this sample may be carry-over from other donors' samples. The material was PBMCs, obtained at tuberculosis diagnosis. The rearranged segments are TRBV5-1 and TRBJ1-3, with a tentative D gene TRBD1 over 6 matching bases. CDR3 reads: CASSLAYIQGRTGNTIYF. DNA sequence: TGCGCCAGCAGCTTGGCCTACATACAGGGCCGAACTGGAAACACCATATATTTT.